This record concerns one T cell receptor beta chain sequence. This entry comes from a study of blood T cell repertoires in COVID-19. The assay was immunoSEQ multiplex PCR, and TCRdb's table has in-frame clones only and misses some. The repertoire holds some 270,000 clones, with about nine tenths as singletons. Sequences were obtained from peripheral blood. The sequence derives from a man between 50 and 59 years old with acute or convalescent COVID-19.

CDR3 sequence reads: CATSSPPEDGYTF. In nucleotides, the CDR3 is TGTGCCACCAGCAGCCCTCCTGAGGATGGCTACACCTTC. This chain connects TRBV15 to TRBJ1-2; no definite D call. The CDR3 sequence is 13 residues long. From germline, CDR1 is LNHNV and CDR2 YYDKDF (reference sequence). V lost 3 bases to trimming and J lost 6 bases, with 11 bases between them. Based on the CDR3 plus reference TRBV15 and TRBJ1-2, the full variable domain is DAMVIQNPRYQVTQFGKPVTLSCSQTLNHNVMYWYQQKSSQAPKLLFHYYDKDFNNEADTPDNFQSRRPNTSFCFLDIRSPGLGDTAMYLCATSSPPEDGYTFGSGTRLTVV.